The rows below give T cell receptor beta chains drawn from one sample of a study of cytomegalovirus exposure and HLA in healthy donors. Assay used: immunoSEQ multiplex PCR; TCRdb lists only in-frame clones, some missing. The sample contains 100,000 to 150,000 clones, around 73% of which appear only once. The sequenced sample was PBMCs. Source of these receptors: a man aged 25 to 45 in good health and CMV-seropositive. CDR3s include the opening cysteine and the closing phenylalanine or tryptophan. Fields, in order: clone size, D gene, J gene, V gene, CDR3 protein, CDR3 DNA. The D gene is left open where the match is weak. The size field is filled for only some rows; it gives once, few, many or a size class.

clone_size: .
d_call: .
j_call: TRBJ1-4
v_call: TRBV7-2
cdr3_aa: CASSPWGGGNEKLFF
cdr3_nt: TGTGCCAGCAGCCCATGGGGGGGTGGAAATGAAAAACTGTTTTTT

clone_size: few
d_call: .
j_call: TRBJ1-1
v_call: TRBV11-2
cdr3_aa: CASSFGAGTEAFF
cdr3_nt: TGTGCCAGCAGCTTTGGCGCGGGCACTGAAGCTTTCTTT

clone_size: .
d_call: TRBD2
j_call: TRBJ2-3
v_call: TRBV6-6
cdr3_aa: CASSLAGDSDTQYF
cdr3_nt: TGTGCCAGCAGTTTAGCGGGAGATTCAGATACGCAGTATTTT

clone_size: few
d_call: TRBD2
j_call: TRBJ2-3
v_call: TRBV5-4
cdr3_aa: CASSLKRERNTDTQYF
cdr3_nt: TGTGCCAGCAGCTTAAAGCGGGAGAGAAACACAGATACGCAGTATTTT

clone_size: .
d_call: TRBD1
j_call: TRBJ2-5
v_call: TRBV7-9
cdr3_aa: CASRTGVEFGETQYF
cdr3_nt: TGTGCCAGCAGGACAGGGGTGGAGTTTGGAGAGACCCAGTACTTC

clone_size: .
d_call: .
j_call: TRBJ2-5
v_call: TRBV5-4
cdr3_aa: CASSLFFGPKETQYF
cdr3_nt: TGTGCCAGCAGCTTGTTTTTTGGTCCTAAAGAGACCCAGTACTTC

clone_size: few
d_call: .
j_call: TRBJ2-1
v_call: TRBV7-9
cdr3_aa: CASSLAADNEQFF
cdr3_nt: TGTGCCAGCAGCTTAGCGGCAGACAATGAGCAGTTCTTC

clone_size: .
d_call: TRBD1
j_call: TRBJ1-2
v_call: TRBV25-1
cdr3_aa: CASSGAGGGLANYGYTF
cdr3_nt: TGTGCCAGCAGTGGAGCAGGGGGCGGTCTCGCTAACTATGGCTACACCTTC

clone_size: .
d_call: .
j_call: TRBJ1-6
v_call: TRBV19
cdr3_aa: CASSGAPNSPLHF
cdr3_nt: TGTGCCAGTAGTGGGGCTCCAAATTCACCCCTCCACTTT

clone_size: .
d_call: TRBD2
j_call: TRBJ2-1
v_call: TRBV5-1
cdr3_aa: CASSLGGVSYNEQFF
cdr3_nt: TGCGCCAGCAGCCTTGGGGGGGTATCCTACAATGAGCAGTTCTTC

clone_size: once
d_call: .
j_call: TRBJ1-4
v_call: TRBV6-6
cdr3_aa: CASSPPGTTNEKLFF
cdr3_nt: TGTGCCAGCAGCCCCCCAGGAACAACTAATGAAAAACTGTTTTTT

clone_size: .
d_call: .
j_call: TRBJ2-1
v_call: TRBV4-2
cdr3_aa: CASSQLVSYNEQFF
cdr3_nt: TGTGCCAGCAGCCAACTAGTCTCCTACAATGAGCAGTTCTTC

clone_size: .
d_call: TRBD1
j_call: TRBJ1-2
v_call: TRBV14
cdr3_aa: CASSLGLGQGLGYTF
cdr3_nt: TGTGCCAGCAGCCTAGGGCTGGGACAGGGGCTCGGCTACACCTTC

clone_size: .
d_call: TRBD2
j_call: TRBJ2-5
v_call: TRBV15
cdr3_aa: CATSREAGLAPPFGTQYF
cdr3_nt: TGTGCCACCAGCAGAGAAGCTGGACTAGCGCCGCCCTTTGGGACCCAGTACTTC

clone_size: .
d_call: .
j_call: TRBJ2-1
v_call: TRBV2
cdr3_aa: CASSSRAGFVF
cdr3_nt: TGTGCCAGCAGTTCTCGAGCGGGCTTCGTCTTC

clone_size: .
d_call: .
j_call: TRBJ1-1
v_call: TRBV9
cdr3_aa: CASSPLGGTEAFF
cdr3_nt: TGTGCCAGCAGCCCCCTGGGGGGCACTGAAGCTTTCTTT

clone_size: once
d_call: TRBD2
j_call: TRBJ2-5
v_call: TRBV7-2
cdr3_aa: CASTVISGSQETQYF
cdr3_nt: TGTGCCAGCACCGTGATTAGCGGGAGCCAAGAGACCCAGTACTTC

clone_size: .
d_call: .
j_call: TRBJ1-3
v_call: TRBV28
cdr3_aa: CASSFPTGAGNTIYF
cdr3_nt: TGTGCCAGCAGTTTCCCGACAGGCGCCGGAAACACCATATATTTT

clone_size: .
d_call: TRBD2
j_call: TRBJ2-7
v_call: TRBV7-8
cdr3_aa: CASTQTGLAGINEQYF
cdr3_nt: TGTGCCAGCACCCAGACAGGACTAGCGGGAATCAACGAGCAGTACTTC

clone_size: few
d_call: .
j_call: TRBJ2-5
v_call: TRBV5-1
cdr3_aa: CASSLVVGQETQYF
cdr3_nt: TGCGCCAGCAGCCTAGTAGTTGGTCAAGAGACCCAGTACTTC

clone_size: .
d_call: TRBD1
j_call: TRBJ1-4
v_call: TRBV10-3
cdr3_aa: CATRGGPYNNEKLFF
cdr3_nt: TGTGCCACCAGGGGGGGGCCGTATAACAATGAAAAACTGTTTTTT

clone_size: once
d_call: .
j_call: TRBJ1-1
v_call: TRBV6-5
cdr3_aa: CASSYRYGRGNTEAFF
cdr3_nt: TGTGCCAGCAGTTATCGGTATGGCAGGGGGAACACTGAAGCTTTCTTT

clone_size: .
d_call: TRBD2
j_call: TRBJ2-5
v_call: TRBV28
cdr3_aa: CASSSPTSGQQETQYF
cdr3_nt: TGTGCCAGCAGTTCACCGACTAGCGGTCAGCAAGAGACCCAGTACTTC

clone_size: few
d_call: TRBD2
j_call: TRBJ2-3
v_call: TRBV6-4
cdr3_aa: CASSEGSGSTDTQYF
cdr3_nt: TGTGCCAGCAGTGAGGGTAGCGGGAGCACAGATACGCAGTATTTT

clone_size: .
d_call: TRBD1
j_call: TRBJ1-3
v_call: TRBV2
cdr3_aa: CASRGTGDGNTIYF
cdr3_nt: TGTGCCAGCAGGGGGACAGGGGATGGAAACACCATATATTTT

clone_size: .
d_call: .
j_call: TRBJ2-1
v_call: TRBV29-1
cdr3_aa: CSVEGQGGDEQFF
cdr3_nt: TGCAGCGTTGAAGGGCAGGGTGGTGATGAGCAGTTCTTC

clone_size: .
d_call: .
j_call: TRBJ1-1
v_call: TRBV7-9
cdr3_aa: CASSFFQAADTEAFF
cdr3_nt: TGTGCCAGCAGCTTTTTTCAGGCAGCGGACACTGAAGCTTTCTTT

clone_size: .
d_call: .
j_call: TRBJ2-3
v_call: TRBV29-1
cdr3_aa: CSVSARSTDTQYF
cdr3_nt: TGCAGCGTATCCGCGCGGAGCACAGATACGCAGTATTTT

clone_size: .
d_call: TRBD1
j_call: TRBJ1-2
v_call: TRBV29-1
cdr3_aa: CSVAQGAGYGYTF
cdr3_nt: TGCAGCGTTGCCCAGGGGGCAGGGTATGGCTACACCTTC

clone_size: .
d_call: .
j_call: TRBJ1-1
v_call: TRBV7-8
cdr3_aa: CASSPGGQSAEAFF
cdr3_nt: TGTGCCAGCAGCCCCGGAGGACAGAGCGCTGAAGCTTTCTTT

clone_size: .
d_call: .
j_call: TRBJ2-3
v_call: TRBV9
cdr3_aa: CASSLSQGVVTDTQYF
cdr3_nt: TGTGCCAGCAGCCTGTCCCAGGGTGTGGTCACAGATACGCAGTATTTT

clone_size: .
d_call: .
j_call: TRBJ2-3
v_call: TRBV2
cdr3_aa: CASSEIQSTDTQYF
cdr3_nt: TGTGCCAGCAGTGAGATCCAGAGCACAGATACGCAGTATTTT

clone_size: .
d_call: .
j_call: TRBJ2-1
v_call: TRBV7-9
cdr3_aa: CASSSPDWRGNEQFF
cdr3_nt: TGTGCCAGCAGCTCCCCGGACTGGAGGGGCAATGAGCAGTTCTTC

clone_size: .
d_call: TRBD2
j_call: TRBJ2-7
v_call: TRBV13
cdr3_aa: CASSLGSGNYEQYF
cdr3_nt: TGTGCCAGCAGCTTAGGGAGCGGGAACTACGAGCAGTACTTC

clone_size: .
d_call: TRBD1
j_call: TRBJ2-1
v_call: TRBV19
cdr3_aa: CASNTGQGSFESSYNEQFF
cdr3_nt: TGTGCCAGTAATACAGGACAGGGAAGTTTTGAGAGCTCCTACAATGAGCAGTTCTTC

clone_size: .
d_call: .
j_call: TRBJ2-7
v_call: TRBV30
cdr3_aa: CAWSALFRGADEQYF
cdr3_nt: TGTGCCTGGAGTGCCCTGTTCCGGGGTGCAGACGAGCAGTACTTC

clone_size: .
d_call: .
j_call: TRBJ1-1
v_call: TRBV6-5
cdr3_aa: CASSIIAGEAFF
cdr3_nt: TGTGCCAGCAGTATCATTGCAGGAGAAGCTTTCTTT

clone_size: many
d_call: TRBD1
j_call: TRBJ2-1
v_call: TRBV4-3
cdr3_aa: CASSQEKTGTGNYNEQFF
cdr3_nt: TGCGCCAGCAGCCAAGAGAAGACCGGGACAGGGAATTACAATGAGCAGTTCTTC

clone_size: .
d_call: .
j_call: TRBJ1-2
v_call: TRBV10-3
cdr3_aa: CAIPGGPSGYGYTF
cdr3_nt: TGTGCCATCCCGGGGGGACCCTCCGGGTATGGCTACACCTTC

clone_size: .
d_call: .
j_call: TRBJ2-7
v_call: TRBV5-6
cdr3_aa: CASSFSFRYEQYF
cdr3_nt: TGTGCCAGCAGCTTCAGTTTTCGCTACGAGCAGTACTTC

clone_size: .
d_call: TRBD2
j_call: TRBJ2-7
v_call: TRBV18
cdr3_aa: CASSPNGALGGVEQYF
cdr3_nt: TGTGCCAGCTCTCCTAATGGGGCACTCGGGGGGGTCGAGCAGTACTTC

clone_size: .
d_call: TRBD2
j_call: TRBJ2-7
v_call: TRBV19
cdr3_aa: CASSIGLAGSYEQYF
cdr3_nt: TGTGCCAGTAGTATAGGACTAGCGGGCTCCTACGAGCAGTACTTC

clone_size: .
d_call: TRBD1
j_call: TRBJ2-3
v_call: TRBV29-1
cdr3_aa: CSVEGTGRRNTDTQYF
cdr3_nt: TGCAGCGTTGAAGGGACAGGGCGGCGAAACACAGATACGCAGTATTTT

clone_size: few
d_call: .
j_call: TRBJ1-2
v_call: TRBV6-5
cdr3_aa: CASSYSQGHVLYGYTF
cdr3_nt: TGTGCCAGCAGTTACTCCCAAGGACATGTGCTCTATGGCTACACCTTC

clone_size: .
d_call: .
j_call: TRBJ2-1
v_call: TRBV14
cdr3_aa: CASSGEGRSYNEQFF
cdr3_nt: TGTGCCAGCAGCGGGGAAGGGAGGTCCTACAATGAGCAGTTCTTC

clone_size: .
d_call: TRBD1
j_call: TRBJ1-2
v_call: TRBV6-5
cdr3_aa: CATNDPRQGTMGYTF
cdr3_nt: TGTGCCACCAACGACCCCCGACAGGGCACTATGGGCTACACCTTC

clone_size: .
d_call: TRBD2
j_call: TRBJ2-1
v_call: TRBV28
cdr3_aa: CASSTQGLAVEQFF
cdr3_nt: TGTGCCAGCAGCACCCAAGGACTAGCGGTAGAGCAGTTCTTC

clone_size: .
d_call: .
j_call: TRBJ2-4
v_call: TRBV29-1
cdr3_aa: CSVEQAENIQYF
cdr3_nt: TGCAGCGTTGAACAGGCAGAAAACATTCAGTACTTC

clone_size: few
d_call: TRBD2
j_call: TRBJ2-7
v_call: TRBV5-4
cdr3_aa: CASRQWGLERLEQYF
cdr3_nt: TGTGCCAGCAGACAATGGGGACTAGAGCGTCTCGAGCAGTACTTC

clone_size: .
d_call: TRBD2
j_call: TRBJ2-5
v_call: TRBV7-2
cdr3_aa: CASSLPVAGGKETQYF
cdr3_nt: TGTGCCAGCAGCCTCCCGGTGGCGGGAGGGAAAGAGACCCAGTACTTC

clone_size: few
d_call: TRBD2
j_call: TRBJ2-3
v_call: TRBV4-1
cdr3_aa: CASSHVGLAGGPDSTDTQYF
cdr3_nt: TGCGCCAGCAGCCATGTGGGACTAGCGGGAGGCCCGGATAGCACAGATACGCAGTATTTT

clone_size: .
d_call: TRBD1
j_call: TRBJ1-1
v_call: TRBV18
cdr3_aa: CASSRQGRNTEAFF
cdr3_nt: TGTGCCAGCTCACGACAGGGGAGGAACACTGAAGCTTTCTTT

clone_size: few
d_call: TRBD1
j_call: TRBJ2-1
v_call: TRBV5-1
cdr3_aa: CASSLVYRDRGPQFF
cdr3_nt: TGCGCCAGCAGCTTGGTATACCGGGACAGGGGCCCGCAGTTCTTC

clone_size: .
d_call: .
j_call: TRBJ2-2
v_call: TRBV25-1
cdr3_aa: CASSETGFNTGELFF
cdr3_nt: TGTGCCAGCAGTGAAACAGGGTTTAACACCGGGGAGCTGTTTTTT

clone_size: .
d_call: .
j_call: TRBJ2-5
v_call: TRBV7-7
cdr3_aa: CASSSREGETQYF
cdr3_nt: TGTGCCAGCAGCTCCAGGGAAGGAGAGACCCAGTACTTC

clone_size: .
d_call: .
j_call: TRBJ2-3
v_call: TRBV4-3
cdr3_aa: CASSHQSGFGTDTQYF
cdr3_nt: TGCGCCAGCAGCCACCAGAGCGGGTTCGGCACAGATACGCAGTATTTT

clone_size: .
d_call: .
j_call: TRBJ1-1
v_call: TRBV4-2
cdr3_aa: CASSQDYPINTEAFF
cdr3_nt: TGTGCCAGCAGCCAAGACTACCCAATAAACACTGAAGCTTTCTTT

clone_size: few
d_call: TRBD2
j_call: TRBJ2-1
v_call: TRBV29-1
cdr3_aa: CSVRTSNEQFF
cdr3_nt: TGCAGCGTCAGGACTAGCAATGAGCAGTTCTTC

clone_size: .
d_call: TRBD2
j_call: TRBJ2-1
v_call: TRBV29-1
cdr3_aa: CSVSGLAGLNEQFF
cdr3_nt: TGCAGCGTCTCCGGACTAGCGGGCCTCAATGAGCAGTTCTTC